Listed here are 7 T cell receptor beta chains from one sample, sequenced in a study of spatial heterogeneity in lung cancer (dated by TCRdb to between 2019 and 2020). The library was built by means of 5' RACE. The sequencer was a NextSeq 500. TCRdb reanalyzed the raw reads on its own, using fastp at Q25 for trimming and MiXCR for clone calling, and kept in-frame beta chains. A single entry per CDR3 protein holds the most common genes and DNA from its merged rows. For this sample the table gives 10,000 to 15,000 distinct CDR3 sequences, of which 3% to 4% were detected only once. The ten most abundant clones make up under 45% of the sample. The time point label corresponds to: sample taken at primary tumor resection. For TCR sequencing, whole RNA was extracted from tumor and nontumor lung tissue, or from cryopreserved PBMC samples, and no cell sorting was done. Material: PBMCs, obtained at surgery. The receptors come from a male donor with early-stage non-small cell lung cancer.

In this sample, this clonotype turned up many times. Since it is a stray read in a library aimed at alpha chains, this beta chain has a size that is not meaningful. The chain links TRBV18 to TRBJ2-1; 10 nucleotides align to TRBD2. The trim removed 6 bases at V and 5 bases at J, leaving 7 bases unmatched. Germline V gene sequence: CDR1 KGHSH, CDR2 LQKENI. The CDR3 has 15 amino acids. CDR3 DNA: TGTGCCAGCTCCCGGGGGCTAGCGGGAGACAATGAGCAGTTCTTC. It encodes CASSRGLAGDNEQFF. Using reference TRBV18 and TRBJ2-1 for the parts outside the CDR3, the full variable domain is NAGVMQNPRHLVRRRGQEARLRCSPMKGHSHVYWYRQLPEEGLKFMVYLQKENIIDESGMPKERFSAEFPKEGPSILRIQQVVRGDSAAYFCASSRGLAGDNEQFFGPGTRLTVL.

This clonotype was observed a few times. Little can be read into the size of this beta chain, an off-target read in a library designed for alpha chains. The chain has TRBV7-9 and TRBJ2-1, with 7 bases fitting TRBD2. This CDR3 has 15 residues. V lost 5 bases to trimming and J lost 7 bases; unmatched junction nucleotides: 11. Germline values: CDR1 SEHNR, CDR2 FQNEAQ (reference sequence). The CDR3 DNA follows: TGTGCCAGCAGCCCGAGAGGGACTAATATGAATGAGCAGTTCTTC. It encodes CASSPRGTNMNEQFF.

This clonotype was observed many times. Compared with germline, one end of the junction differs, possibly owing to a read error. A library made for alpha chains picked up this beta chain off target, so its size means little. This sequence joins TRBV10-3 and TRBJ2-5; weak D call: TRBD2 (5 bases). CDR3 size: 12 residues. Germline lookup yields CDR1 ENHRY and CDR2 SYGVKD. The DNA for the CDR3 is TGTGCCTCGGAGCGGCCGGGTGAGATCCAGTACTTC. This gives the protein CASERPGEIQYF.

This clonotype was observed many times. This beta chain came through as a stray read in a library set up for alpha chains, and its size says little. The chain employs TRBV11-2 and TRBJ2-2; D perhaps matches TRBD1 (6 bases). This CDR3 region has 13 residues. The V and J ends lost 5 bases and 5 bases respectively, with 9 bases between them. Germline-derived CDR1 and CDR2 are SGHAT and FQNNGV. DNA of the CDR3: TGTGCCAGCAGCATAAGGGGGACCGGGGAGCTGTTTTTT. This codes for CASSIRGTGELFF. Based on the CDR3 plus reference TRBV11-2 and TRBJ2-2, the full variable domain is EAGVAQSPRYKIIEKRQSVAFWCNPISGHATLYWYQQILGQGPKLLIQFQNNGVVDDSQLPKDRFSAERLKGVDSTLKIQPAKLEDSAVYLCASSIRGTGELFFGEGSRLTVL.

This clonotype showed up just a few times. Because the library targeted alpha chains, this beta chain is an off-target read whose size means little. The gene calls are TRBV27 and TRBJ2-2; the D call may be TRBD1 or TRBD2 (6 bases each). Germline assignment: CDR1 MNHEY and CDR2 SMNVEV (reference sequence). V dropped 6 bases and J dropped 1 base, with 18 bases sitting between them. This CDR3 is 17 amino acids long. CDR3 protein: CASSRRGAGENTGELFF. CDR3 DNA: TGTGCCAGCAGCCGAAGGGGGGCCGGGGAGAACACCGGGGAGCTGTTTTTT.

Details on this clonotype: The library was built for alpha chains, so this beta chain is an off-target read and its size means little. CDR3 bases: TGTGCCAGCAGCTATGGACGGTACGAGCAGTACTTC. Residues: CASSYGRYEQYF. The chain employs TRBV7-9 and TRBJ2-7; no firm D call. The CDR3 runs to 12 residues. Germline V lookup: CDR1 SEHNR, CDR2 FQNEAQ (reference sequence). V was trimmed by 4 bases and J by 4 bases, leaving 8 bases between them.

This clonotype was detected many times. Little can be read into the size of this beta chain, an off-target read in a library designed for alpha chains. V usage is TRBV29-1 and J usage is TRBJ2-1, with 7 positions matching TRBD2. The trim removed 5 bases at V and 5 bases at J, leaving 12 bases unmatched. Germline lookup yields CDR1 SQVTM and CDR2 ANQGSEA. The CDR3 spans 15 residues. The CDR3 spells CSVLPSGTGDNEQFF. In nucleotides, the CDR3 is TGCAGCGTTCTCCCGAGCGGGACCGGGGACAATGAGCAGTTCTTC.